Listed here are 21 T cell receptor beta chains from one sample, sequenced in a study of cytomegalovirus exposure and HLA in healthy donors. 60 Vbeta and 13 Jbeta primers were used in PCR. The assay was immunoSEQ multiplex PCR, and TCRdb's table has in-frame clones only and misses some. The top ten hold about 3.7% of the sample, which has 150,000 or so clones, about three quarters seen once. The sequenced material came from PBMCs. Receptors originate from a male donor in good health and CMV-seronegative.

This clone was detected only a few times. This chain connects TRBV27 to TRBJ1-1; 7 nucleotides match TRBD1. The CDR3 spans 14 residues. CDR1 is MNHEY and CDR2 is SMNVEV in the germline V gene (reference sequence). J gave up 1 base and V 3 bases, and 2 bases lay outside the gene matches. Here the CDR3 reads CASSFGTANTEAFF. CDR3 bases: TGTGCCAGCAGTTTTGGGACAGCGAACACTGAAGCTTTCTTT.

CDR3 amino acids: CASSYRDYVYEQYF. CDR3 nucleotides: TGTGCCAGTAGTTATCGGGACTACGTATACGAGCAGTACTTC. The rearrangement uses TRBV19 and TRBJ2-7; 7 bases match TRBD2. Germline V CDR1 and CDR2: LNHDA, SQIVND (reference sequence). The CDR3 sequence is 14 residues long. Trimming at V came to 5 bases and at J to 4 bases, leaving 8 bases not matched to a gene.

J is TRBJ1-1 and V is TRBV6-6; D is unclear. Germline CDR1 reads MNHNY; CDR2 reads SVGAGI (reference sequence). The V gene lost 10 bases and the J gene lost 2 bases, with 14 bases spanning the gap. CDR3 length equals 13 residues. DNA for the CDR3: TGTGCCACCCTATCCCAGGCTAACACTGAAGCTTTCTTT. Its protein is CATLSQANTEAFF.

V is TRBV2 and J is TRBJ2-7; D possibly corresponds to TRBD1 (5 bases). The CDR3 runs 12 residues. The V end lost 4 bases, the J end lost 6 bases, and 10 bases lay between the germline ends. CDR1 is SNHLY and CDR2 is FYNNEI in the germline V gene. CDR3 coding DNA: TGTGCCAGCAGTGCCAGGGTAGGCGAGCAGTACTTC. Translating it yields CASSARVGEQYF.

This clone was counted between two and nine times. One junction end disagrees with the germline gene, perhaps due to a read error. This chain uses TRBV18 with TRBJ2-6; the match to TRBD1 covers 7 bases. Germline V CDR1 and CDR2: KGHSH, LQKENI. The CDR3 consists of 15 residues. The CDR3 DNA reads TGTGCCAGCTCACCAAAATCGCCGGGACAGACTTCTCTGTTCTTC. It specifies CASSPKSPGQTSLFF.

This clone was seen a few times. The CDR3: CASSRTGQSYEQYF. The CDR3 DNA sequence: TGTGCCAGCAGCCGGACAGGGCAGTCCTACGAGCAGTACTTC. This chain connects TRBV6-1 to TRBJ2-7; TRBD1 agrees at 8 bases. This CDR3 has 14 amino acids. Germline V lookup: CDR1 MNHNS, CDR2 SASEGT. V dropped 6 bases and J dropped 1; count of bases not matched to a gene: 5.

This clone was observed once. The J gene is TRBJ1-2, the V gene TRBV6-6; TRBD1 might be the D (5 bases). Trimming pared 6 bases from V and 8 bases from J, leaving 16 bases between. The CDR3 totals 13 residues. Germline V CDR1 and CDR2: MNHNY, SVGAGI (reference sequence). CDR3 sequence (DNA): TGTGCCAGCAGCTCATCACCGGGGGTGGGCTACACCTTC. It translates to CASSSSPGVGYTF.

The V gene is TRBV11-2, the J gene TRBJ2-1; D is possibly TRBD2 (6 bases). The CDR3 spans 16 residues. Trimming left V 2 bases short and J 8 bases short, with 19 bases between. Per germline, CDR1 SGHAT and CDR2 FQNNGV. The CDR3 sequence: CASSLTVGMGGDEQFF. CDR3 sequence (DNA): TGTGCCAGCAGCTTAACGGTCGGGATGGGGGGTGATGAGCAGTTCTTC.

The V call is TRBV6-6, the J call TRBJ2-1, with 9 bases that match TRBD2. Trimming removed 4 bases from V and 7 bases from J; junction bases left unmatched: 5. The CDR3 consists of 14 residues. Germline V gene sequence: CDR1 MNHNY, CDR2 SVGAGI (reference sequence). CDR3 coding DNA: TGTGCCAGCAGTTCGCGGGGGGGGAGTAATGAGCAGTTCTTC. Amino acids: CASSSRGGSNEQFF.

V usage is TRBV7-3 and J usage is TRBJ2-3; 10 positions agree with TRBD2. Germline-derived CDR1 and CDR2 are SGHTA and FQGTGA. The junction had 6 bases not matched to a gene; V was cut back by 1 base and J by 5 bases. This CDR3 comprises 16 residues. CDR3 bases: TGTGCCAGCAGCTTAAACAGCGGGGGGGCAGGAGATACGCAGTATTTT. It specifies CASSLNSGGAGDTQYF.

The V call is TRBV19, the J call TRBJ2-5; a possible D gene is TRBD1 (5 bases). V was pared by 6 bases and J by 7 bases, with 21 bases between. The germline V gene has CDR1 LNHDA and CDR2 SQIVND (reference sequence). This CDR3 is 15 amino acids long. CDR3 region: CASSTNGPDKGTQYF. CDR3 DNA sequence: TGTGCCAGTAGCACGAACGGACCGGACAAAGGGACCCAGTACTTC.

The CDR3 region has the DNA TGTGCCAGTAGGGGGGACTGGAACACCGGGGAGCTGTTTTTT. Encoded protein: CASRGDWNTGELFF. The chain couples TRBV19 to TRBJ2-2; tentative D call: TRBD2 (6 bases). The CDR3 extends over 14 amino acids. Trimming stripped 6 bases from V and 1 base from J, with 9 bases between. In germline, CDR1 is LNHDA, CDR2 SQIVND (reference sequence).

V is TRBV9 and J is TRBJ1-2, with 10 bases aligning to TRBD1. Germline V lookup: CDR1 SGDLS, CDR2 YYNGEE. V shed 1 base and J 7 bases; nucleotides not matched to a gene: 10. This CDR3 region has 16 residues. CDR3 loop: CASSVTQGQGFGGYTF. The CDR3 DNA is TGTGCCAGCAGCGTAACTCAGGGACAGGGGTTTGGTGGCTACACCTTC.

The chain employs TRBV10-1 and TRBJ2-7; D is unclear. CDR1 and CDR2 (germline): WNHNN, SYGVQD (reference sequence). The CDR3 has 12 residues. V was clipped by 2 bases and J by 3 bases, with 5 bases between them. In DNA form, the CDR3 reads TGCGCCAGCAGTGAGAACGGCTACGAGCAGTACTTC. Protein: CASSENGYEQYF.

The chain couples TRBV18 to TRBJ2-1; TRBD1 aligns across 8 bases. V shed 5 bases and J 0 bases; nucleotides not matched to a gene: 6. This CDR3 is built from 16 residues. Germline CDR1 reads KGHSH; CDR2 reads LQKENI. CDR3 region: CASSDRGRSSYNEQFF. The CDR3 DNA sequence: TGTGCCAGCTCAGACAGGGGACGGAGCTCCTACAATGAGCAGTTCTTC.

V gene TRBV21-1 combines with J gene TRBJ1-5; the table's D call, TRBD1, was not checked against the DNA. TRBV21-1 is labeled a pseudogene. The length of the CDR3 is 15 residues. In DNA form, the CDR3 reads TGTGCCAGCAGCAATAGCAGGGCCATGAATCAGCCCCAGCATTTT. Its translation is CASSNSRAMNQPQHF.

This clone is a singleton in its sample. The gene calls are TRBV7-6 and TRBJ1-6; 7 bases are shared with TRBD1. With V trimmed by 5 bases and J by 6 bases, 4 bases remained unmatched. Germline CDR1 SGHVS, CDR2 FNYEAQ. The CDR3 is 14 residues long. The CDR3 region is CASSPGTVNSPLHF. The CDR3 nucleotides are TGTGCCAGCAGCCCCGGGACAGTTAATTCACCCCTCCACTTT.

The chain combines TRBV5-1 with TRBJ2-1, with 9 bases identical to TRBD1. The length of the CDR3 is 15 residues. Germline V CDR1 and CDR2: SGHRS, YFSETQ. The junction had 12 bases not matched to a gene; V was cut back by 5 bases and J by 9 bases. DNA of the CDR3: TGCGCCAGCAGGGAACCCGGGACAGGGCACGGTGAGCAGTTCTTC. Its protein is CASREPGTGHGEQFF.

The chain employs TRBV19 and TRBJ1-2; 7 nucleotides line up with TRBD1. The CDR3 contains 15 residues. Germline V gene lookup returns CDR1 LNHDA and CDR2 SQIVND (reference sequence). V trimming: 4 bases; J trimming: 0 bases; junction bases outside the gene matches: 5. Here the CDR3 DNA reads TGTGCCAGTAGTACACAGGGGAAGGCTAACTATGGCTACACCTTC. Amino acids: CASSTQGKANYGYTF.

DNA for the CDR3: TGTGCCAGCAGCTCGGACAGTACCTCCGAGCAGTACTTC. Its protein product is CASSSDSTSEQYF. The V and J genes are TRBV7-3 and TRBJ2-7; TRBD1 is a possible D gene (6 bases). V was trimmed by 4 bases and J by 6 bases, leaving 13 bases between them. The germline V gene encodes CDR1 SGHTA and CDR2 FQGTGA. The CDR3 has 13 residues.

The chain uses TRBV2 and TRBJ1-1, with D maybe TRBD1 (5 bases). Germline values: CDR1 SNHLY, CDR2 FYNNEI. CDR3 length: 13 residues. The ends were cut back, 4 bases at V and 4 bases at J, with 10 bases in the middle. The CDR3 sequence: CASSVRGTTEAFF. Here the CDR3 DNA reads TGTGCCAGCAGTGTACGGGGGACCACTGAAGCTTTCTTT.